This T cell receptor (beta chain) was captured by sequencing in a study of OX40 agonist ivuxolimab in advanced cancers. Samples of blood were obtained at baseline, on cycle 4 day 1, and on cycle 7 day 1. Assay used: immunoSEQ multiplex PCR; TCRdb lists only in-frame clones, some missing. The data show more than 45,000 clones, approximately 90% seen once. The CDR3 runs 16 residues. The germline gives CDR1 LGHNA, CDR2 YNFKEQ. Losses at the gene ends were 4 bases for V and 9 bases for J; bases not matched to a gene: 8. The receptor was isolated from an adult with an advanced solid tumor such as melanoma, head and neck, liver or kidney cancer. The J gene is TRBJ2-1, the V gene TRBV4-2; 14 bases fit TRBD2. This material consisted of CD4+ or CD8+ T cells sorted from blood, taken in a trial of the OX40 agonist ivuxolimab. CDR3 protein: CASSPRLAGGDIEQFF. The CDR3 DNA follows: TGTGCCAGCAGCCCCCGACTAGCGGGGGGGGACATTGAGCAGTTCTTC.